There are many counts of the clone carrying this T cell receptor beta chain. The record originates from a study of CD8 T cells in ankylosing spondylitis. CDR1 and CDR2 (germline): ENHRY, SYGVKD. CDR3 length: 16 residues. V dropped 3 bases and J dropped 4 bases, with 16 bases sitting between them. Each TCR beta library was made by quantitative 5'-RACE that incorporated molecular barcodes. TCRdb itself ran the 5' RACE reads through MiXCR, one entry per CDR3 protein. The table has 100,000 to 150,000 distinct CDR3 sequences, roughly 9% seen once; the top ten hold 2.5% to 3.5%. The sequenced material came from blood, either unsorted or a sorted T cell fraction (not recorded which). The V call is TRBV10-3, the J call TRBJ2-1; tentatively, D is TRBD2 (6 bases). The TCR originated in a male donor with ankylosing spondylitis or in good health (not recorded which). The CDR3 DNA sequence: TGTGCCATCAGTGAACCCCGACTAGTAACATACAATGAGCAGTTCTTC. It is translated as CAISEPRLVTYNEQFF.